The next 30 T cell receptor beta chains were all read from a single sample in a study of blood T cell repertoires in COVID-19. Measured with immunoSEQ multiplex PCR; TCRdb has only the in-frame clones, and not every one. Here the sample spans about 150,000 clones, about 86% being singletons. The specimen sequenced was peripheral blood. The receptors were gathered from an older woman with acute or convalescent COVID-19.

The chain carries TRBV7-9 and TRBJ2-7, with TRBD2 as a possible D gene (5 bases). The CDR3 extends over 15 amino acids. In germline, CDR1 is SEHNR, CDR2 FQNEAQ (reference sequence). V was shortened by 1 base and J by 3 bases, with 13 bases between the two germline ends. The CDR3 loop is CASSLGYGVNYEQYF. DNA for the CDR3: TGTGCCAGCAGCTTAGGGTACGGGGTTAACTACGAGCAGTACTTC. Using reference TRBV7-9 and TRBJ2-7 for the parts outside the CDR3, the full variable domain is DTGVSQNPRHKITKRGQNVTFRCDPISEHNRLYWYRQTLGQGPEFLTYFQNEAQLEKSRLLSDRFSAERPKGSFSTLEIQRTEQGDSAMYLCASSLGYGVNYEQYFGPGTRLTVT.

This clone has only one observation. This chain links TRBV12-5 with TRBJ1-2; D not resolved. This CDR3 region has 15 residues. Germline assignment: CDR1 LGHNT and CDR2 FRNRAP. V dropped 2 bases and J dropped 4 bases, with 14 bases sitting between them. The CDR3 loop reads CASGLFPPGGYGYTF. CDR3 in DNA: TGTGCTAGTGGTTTGTTCCCTCCTGGCGGCTATGGCTACACCTTC. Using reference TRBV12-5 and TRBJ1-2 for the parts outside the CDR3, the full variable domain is DARVTQTPRHKVTEMGQEVTMRCQPILGHNTVFWYRQTMMQGLELLAYFRNRAPLDDSGMPKDRFSAEMPDATLATLKIQPSEPRDSAVYFCASGLFPPGGYGYTFGSGTRLTVV.

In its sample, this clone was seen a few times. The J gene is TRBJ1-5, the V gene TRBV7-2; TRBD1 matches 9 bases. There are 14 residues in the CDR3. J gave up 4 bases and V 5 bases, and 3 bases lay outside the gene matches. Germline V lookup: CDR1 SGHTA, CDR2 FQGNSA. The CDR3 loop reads CASSPGTGNQPQHF. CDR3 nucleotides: TGTGCCAGCAGCCCAGGGACAGGGAATCAGCCCCAGCATTTT.

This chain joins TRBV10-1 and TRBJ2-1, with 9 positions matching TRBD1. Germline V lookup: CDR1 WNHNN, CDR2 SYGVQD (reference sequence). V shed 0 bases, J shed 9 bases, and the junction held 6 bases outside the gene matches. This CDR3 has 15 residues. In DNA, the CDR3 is TGCGCCAGCAGTGAGTCTGGGACAGGGAGGTCTGAGCAGTTCTTC. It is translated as CASSESGTGRSEQFF.

The CDR3 bases are TGTGCCAGCAGTTTGTTAGGGGGAATCTCTGGAAACACCATATATTTT. Amino acid sequence: CASSLLGGISGNTIYF. This chain links TRBV6-5 with TRBJ1-3, with D maybe TRBD1 (6 bases). Per the germline V gene, CDR1 is MNHEY and CDR2 is SVGAGI. Trimming stripped 4 bases from V and 0 bases from J, with 13 bases between. The CDR3 covers 16 residues.

The DNA of the CDR3 is TGTGCTAGTGGTTTGAACTCCGGGACTAGTTCGCAGTATTTT. This codes for CASGLNSGTSSQYF. The chain recombines TRBV12-5 with TRBJ2-3; TRBD2 matches at 8 bases. The V and J ends lost 2 bases and 10 bases, in that order; junction bases with no gene match: 8. Germline CDR1 LGHNT, CDR2 FRNRAP. There are 14 residues in the CDR3.

CDR3 bases: TGTGCCAGCAGCCCAAGATACCCCATGCGCCATTCACCCCTCCACTTT. This codes for CASSPRYPMRHSPLHF. The chain uses TRBV7-3 and TRBJ1-6; D is unresolved. The V gene lost 5 bases and the J gene lost 8 bases, with 19 bases spanning the gap. Germline loops: CDR1 SGHTA, CDR2 FQGTGA. The CDR3 loop spans 16 amino acids.

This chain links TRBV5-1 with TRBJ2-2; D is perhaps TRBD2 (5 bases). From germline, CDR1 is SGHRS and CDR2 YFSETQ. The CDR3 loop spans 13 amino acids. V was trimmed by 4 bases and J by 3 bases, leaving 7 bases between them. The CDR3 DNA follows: TGCGCCAGCAGCGTCGGGGACACCGGGGAGCTGTTTTTT. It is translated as CASSVGDTGELFF.

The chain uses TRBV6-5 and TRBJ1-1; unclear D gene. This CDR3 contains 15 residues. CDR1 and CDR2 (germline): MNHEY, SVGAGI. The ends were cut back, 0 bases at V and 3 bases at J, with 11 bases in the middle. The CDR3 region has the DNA TGTGCCAGCAGTTACTCAGGAGGGATCGACACTGAAGCTTTCTTT. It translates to CASSYSGGIDTEAFF.

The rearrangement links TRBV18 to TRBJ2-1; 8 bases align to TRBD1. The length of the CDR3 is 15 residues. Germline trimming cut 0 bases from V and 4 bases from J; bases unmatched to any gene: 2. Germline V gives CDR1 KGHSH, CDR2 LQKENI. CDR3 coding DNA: TGTGCCAGCTCACCACCTCAGGGGGCATACAATGAGCAGTTCTTC. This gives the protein CASSPPQGAYNEQFF.

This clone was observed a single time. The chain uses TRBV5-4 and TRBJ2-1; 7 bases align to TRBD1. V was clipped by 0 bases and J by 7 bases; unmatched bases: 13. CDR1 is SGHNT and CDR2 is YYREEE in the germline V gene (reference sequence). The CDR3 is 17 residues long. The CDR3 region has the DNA TGTGCCAGCAGCTTGGAGGGGAGCAGGGGGTTGTTTAATGAGCAGTTCTTC. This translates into CASSLEGSRGLFNEQFF.

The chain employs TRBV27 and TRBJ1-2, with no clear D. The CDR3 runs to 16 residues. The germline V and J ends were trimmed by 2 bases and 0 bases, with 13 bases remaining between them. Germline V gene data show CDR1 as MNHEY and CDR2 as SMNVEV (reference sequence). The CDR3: CASSLVVEGSNYGYTF. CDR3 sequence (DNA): TGTGCCAGCAGTTTAGTGGTTGAGGGATCTAACTATGGCTACACCTTC.

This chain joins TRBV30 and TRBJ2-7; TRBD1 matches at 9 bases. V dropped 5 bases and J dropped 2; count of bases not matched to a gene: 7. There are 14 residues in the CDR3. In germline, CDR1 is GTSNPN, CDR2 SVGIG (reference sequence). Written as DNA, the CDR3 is TGTGCCTGGGGGACAGGGTACGGAACCTACGAGCAGTACGTC. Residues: CAWGTGYGTYEQYV.

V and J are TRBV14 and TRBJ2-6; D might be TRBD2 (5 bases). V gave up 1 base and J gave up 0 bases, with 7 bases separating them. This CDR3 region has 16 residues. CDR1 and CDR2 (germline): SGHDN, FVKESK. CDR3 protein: CASSQGGYSGANVLTF. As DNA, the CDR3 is TGTGCCAGCAGCCAAGGAGGGTACTCTGGGGCCAACGTCCTGACTTTC.

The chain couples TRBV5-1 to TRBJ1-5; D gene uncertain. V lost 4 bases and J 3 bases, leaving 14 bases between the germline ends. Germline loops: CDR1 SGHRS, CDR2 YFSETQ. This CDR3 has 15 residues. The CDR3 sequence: CASSPEGTVNQPQHF. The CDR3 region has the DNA TGCGCCAGCAGCCCCGAGGGTACGGTCAATCAGCCCCAGCATTTT.

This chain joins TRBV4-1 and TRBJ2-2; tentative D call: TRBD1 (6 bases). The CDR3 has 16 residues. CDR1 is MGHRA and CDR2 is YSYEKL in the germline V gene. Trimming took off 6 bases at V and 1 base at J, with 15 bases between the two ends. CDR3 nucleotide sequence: TGCGCCAGCAGAAACACAGGGTGGGAGAACACCGGGGAGCTGTTTTTT. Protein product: CASRNTGWENTGELFF.

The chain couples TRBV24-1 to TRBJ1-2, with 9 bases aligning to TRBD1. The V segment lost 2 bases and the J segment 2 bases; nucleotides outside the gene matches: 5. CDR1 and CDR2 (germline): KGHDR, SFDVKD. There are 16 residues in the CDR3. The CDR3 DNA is TGTGCCACCAGTGATTCGGGACAGGGCGAGAACTATGGCTACACCTTC. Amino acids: CATSDSGQGENYGYTF.

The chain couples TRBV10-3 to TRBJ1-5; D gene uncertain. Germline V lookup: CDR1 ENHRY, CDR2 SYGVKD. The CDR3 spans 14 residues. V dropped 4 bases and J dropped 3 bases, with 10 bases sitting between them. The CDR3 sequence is CAISGAGNNQPQHF. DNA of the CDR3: TGTGCCATCAGTGGGGCGGGTAACAATCAGCCCCAGCATTTT.

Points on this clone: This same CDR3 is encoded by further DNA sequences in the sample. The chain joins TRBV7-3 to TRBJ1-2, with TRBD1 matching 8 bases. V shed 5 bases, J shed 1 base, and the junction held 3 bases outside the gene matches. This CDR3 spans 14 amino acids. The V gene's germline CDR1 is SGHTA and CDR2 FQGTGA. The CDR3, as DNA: TGTGCCAGCAGCCCCGGACAGGGTAACTATGGCTACACCTTC. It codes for CASSPGQGNYGYTF.

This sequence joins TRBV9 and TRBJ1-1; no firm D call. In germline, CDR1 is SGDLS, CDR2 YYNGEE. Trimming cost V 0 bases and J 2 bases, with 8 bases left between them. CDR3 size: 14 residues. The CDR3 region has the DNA TGTGCCAGCAGCGTAGTGCCAGGCAACACTGAAGCTTTCTTT. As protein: CASSVVPGNTEAFF.

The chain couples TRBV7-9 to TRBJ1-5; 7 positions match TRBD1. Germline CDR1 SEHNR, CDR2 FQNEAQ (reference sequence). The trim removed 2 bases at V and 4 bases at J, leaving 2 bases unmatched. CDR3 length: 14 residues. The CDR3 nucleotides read TGTGCCAGCAGCTTAAACAGGGGAAATCAGCCCCAGCATTTT. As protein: CASSLNRGNQPQHF. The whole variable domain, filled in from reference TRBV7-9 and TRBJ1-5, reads DTGVSQNPRHKITKRGQNVTFRCDPISEHNRLYWYRQTLGQGPEFLTYFQNEAQLEKSRLLSDRFSAERPKGSFSTLEIQRTEQGDSAMYLCASSLNRGNQPQHFGDGTRLSIL.

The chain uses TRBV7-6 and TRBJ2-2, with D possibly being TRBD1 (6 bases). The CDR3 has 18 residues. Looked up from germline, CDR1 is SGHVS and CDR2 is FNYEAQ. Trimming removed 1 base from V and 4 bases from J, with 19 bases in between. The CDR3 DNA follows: TGTGCCAGCAGCTTAGTCGCAGGGGACCTTACCTTCACCGGGGAGCTGTTTTTT. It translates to CASSLVAGDLTFTGELFF.

CDR3 sequence reads: CASSQNRVGGYTF. CDR3 nucleotides: TGTGCCAGCAGCCAAAACAGGGTGGGAGGCTACACCTTC. This sequence joins TRBV16 and TRBJ1-2, with D perhaps TRBD1 (6 bases). The ends were cut back, 2 bases at V and 8 bases at J, with 12 bases in the middle. The CDR3 contains 13 residues. CDR1 and CDR2 from the germline V gene are KGHSY and FQNENV.

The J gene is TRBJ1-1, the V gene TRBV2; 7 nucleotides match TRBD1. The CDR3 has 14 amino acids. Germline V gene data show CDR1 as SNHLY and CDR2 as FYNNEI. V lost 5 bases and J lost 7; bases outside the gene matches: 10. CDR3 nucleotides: TGTGCCAGCAGTTCCTTGAGGGGGCTTGGTGAAGCTTTCTTT. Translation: CASSSLRGLGEAFF.

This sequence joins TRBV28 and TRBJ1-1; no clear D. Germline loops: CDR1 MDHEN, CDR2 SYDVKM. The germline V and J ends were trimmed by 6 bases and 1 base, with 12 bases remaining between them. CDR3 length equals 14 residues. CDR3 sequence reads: CASSRLPTNTEAFF. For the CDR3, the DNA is TGTGCCAGCAGCAGACTTCCAACGAACACTGAAGCTTTCTTT. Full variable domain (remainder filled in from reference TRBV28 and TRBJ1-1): DVKVTQSSRYLVKRTGEKVFLECVQDMDHENMFWYRQDPGLGLRLIYFSYDVKMKEKGDIPEGYSVSREKKERFSLILESASTNQTSMYLCASSRLPTNTEAFFGQGTRLTVV.

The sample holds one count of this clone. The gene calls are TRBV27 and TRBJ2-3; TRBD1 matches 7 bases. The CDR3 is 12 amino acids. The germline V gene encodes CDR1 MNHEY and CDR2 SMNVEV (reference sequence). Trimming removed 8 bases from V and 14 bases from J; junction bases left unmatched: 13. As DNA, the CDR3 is TGTGCCAGCGCTTTGCTCCCGGGACAGTTGTATTTT. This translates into CASALLPGQLYF.

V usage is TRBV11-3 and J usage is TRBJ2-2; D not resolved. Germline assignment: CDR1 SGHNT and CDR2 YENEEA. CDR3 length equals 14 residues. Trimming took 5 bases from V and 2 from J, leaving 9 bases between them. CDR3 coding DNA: TGTGCCAGCAGCCGTGGGCATAACACCGGGGAGCTGTTTTTT. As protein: CASSRGHNTGELFF. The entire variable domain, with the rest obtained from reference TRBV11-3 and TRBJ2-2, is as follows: EAGVVQSPRYKIIEKKQPVAFWCNPISGHNTLYWYLQNLGQGPELLIRYENEEAVDDSQLPKDRFSAERLKGVDSTLKIQPAELGDSAVYLCASSRGHNTGELFFGEGSRLTVL.

The CDR3 region is CASSSLAGGQETQYF. CDR3 in DNA: TGTGCCAGCAGCTCACTAGCGGGGGGGCAAGAGACCCAGTACTTC. The chain links TRBV7-3 to TRBJ2-5; the match to TRBD2 covers 13 bases. Trimming took 4 bases from V and 2 from J; bases not matched to a gene: 1. Looked up from germline, CDR1 is SGHTA and CDR2 is FQGTGA. This CDR3 spans 15 amino acids.

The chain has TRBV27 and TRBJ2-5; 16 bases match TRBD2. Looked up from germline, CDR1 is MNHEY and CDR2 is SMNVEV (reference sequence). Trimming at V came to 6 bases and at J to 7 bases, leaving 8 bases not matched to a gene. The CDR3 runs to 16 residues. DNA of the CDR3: TGTGCCAGCAGCTCTGGGACTAGCGGGGGGGCTGTGACCCAGTACTTC. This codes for CASSSGTSGGAVTQYF.

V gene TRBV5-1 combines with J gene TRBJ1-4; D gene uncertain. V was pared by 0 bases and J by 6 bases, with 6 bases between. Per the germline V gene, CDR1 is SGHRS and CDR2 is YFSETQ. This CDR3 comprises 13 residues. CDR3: CASSLAGYEKLFF. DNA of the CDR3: TGCGCCAGCAGCTTGGCCGGGTATGAAAAACTGTTTTTT.